This record concerns one T cell receptor (beta chain) sequence. When sampled, the donors appeared nominally healthy, though they likely had unrecorded immune exposures. Primers for the PCR totalled 60 Vbeta and 13 Jbeta. Only in-frame clones appear in the TCRdb table, and some are missing; sequencing was by immunoSEQ multiplex PCR. Of over 150,000 clones listed, approximately 80% are singletons. Germline CDR1 is SGHAT and CDR2 is FQDESV (reference sequence). The junction had 10 bases not matched to a gene; V was cut back by 5 bases and J by 3 bases. This CDR3 is built from 17 residues. The entry originates in a study of cytomegalovirus exposure and HLA in healthy donors. Study overall: A data release that came early held roughly 90 million unique TCRs from HLA-typed donors.

This chain links TRBV11-1 with TRBJ2-1, with 10 bases that match TRBD2. This receptor was taken from a man younger than 30 in good health and CMV-seropositive. The sequenced sample was PBMCs. Written as DNA, the CDR3 is TGTGCCAGCAGCACCCCCCAGCGGGGGGGTCTCTACAATGAGCAGTTCTTC. Its protein product is CASSTPQRGGLYNEQFF.